Listed below are T cell receptor beta chains from one sample, sequenced in a study of blood T cell repertoires in COVID-19. Data came from immunoSEQ multiplex PCR; TCRdb stores just in-frame clones and leaves some out. There are a few hundred thousand clones in the sample; 84% occur only once, and approximately 6.5% lies in the top ten. The specimen was PBMCs or T cells enriched from blood (not recorded which). These receptors came from a woman aged 40 to 50 who had recovered from COVID-19. The CDR3 runs from the conserved cysteine through the conserved F or W.

>TRBV6-5|TRBJ1-4
CASIRGYPEKLFF
>TRBV5-1|TRBJ2-3
CASSLEAGGADTQYF
>TRBV10-2|TRBJ1-2
CASSGPRDAVNYGYTF
>TRBV5-4|TRBJ1-2
CASSPPMGLTAFYGYTF
>TRBV3-1/TRBV3-2|TRBJ2-5
CASSRGLAGEETQYF
>TRBV18|TRBJ1-6
CASSPRRGGDSPLHF
>TRBV28|TRBJ1-1
CASSSQGVDTEAFF
>TRBV5-1|TRBJ1-4
CASSPGTGDEKLFF
>TRBV4-2|TRBJ2-5
CASSQDAGVGETQYF
>TRBV11-1|TRBJ2-4
CASSSGGKNIQYF
>TRBV18|TRBJ2-3
CASSPGLSTDTQYF
>TRBV28|TRBJ1-1
CASSKGGKNTEAFF
>TRBV7-2|TRBJ2-7
CASSLASNRGEQYF
>TRBV15|TRBJ1-5
CATSREGTGGWGNQPQHF
>TRBV27|TRBJ2-2
CASRRNTGELFF
>TRBV7-2|TRBJ2-7
CASSRDFSYEQYF
>TRBV3-1/TRBV3-2|TRBJ2-1
CASSQIGLGSEQFF
>TRBV5-4|TRBJ2-7
CASSAPDRTSYEQYF
>TRBV5-8|TRBJ1-1
CASSKTGGGTEAFF
>TRBV3-1/TRBV3-2|TRBJ2-2
CASSHGTGSTGELFF
>TRBV28|TRBJ2-2
CARPERVPGELFF
>TRBV7-2|TRBJ1-1
CASSLDTGTTEAFF
>TRBV2|TRBJ2-1
CAGGTSGSGNEQFF
>TRBV19|TRBJ2-3
CASSALASGTDTQYF
>TRBV25-1|TRBJ1-2
CASSEGGTLSRYTF
>TRBV3-1/TRBV3-2|TRBJ1-1
CASSPPGRYTEAFF
>TRBV4-1|TRBJ2-1
CASSPSSGNEQFF
>TRBV24-1|TRBJ2-1
CATSDSPIVAAGVGNEQFF
>TRBV3-1/TRBV3-2|TRBJ2-5
CASSQVRASGERSGSQYF
>TRBV28|TRBJ1-1
CASSSRDRGRDTEAFF
>TRBV19|TRBJ1-1
CASSIGRQGTNTEAFF
>TRBV6-6|TRBJ2-7
CASSLGLAGVSYEQYF
>TRBV18|TRBJ1-2
CASSPRQDYGYTF
>TRBV5-1|TRBJ2-5
CASSLDNQETQYF
>TRBV11-2|TRBJ2-7
CASSGQGAMYSYEQYF
>TRBV7-3|TRBJ2-1
CASSSTSGLHNEQFF
>TRBV28|TRBJ1-2
CASSAPGQGGDYGYTF
>TRBV7-9|TRBJ1-1
CASSSTGQGDTEAFF
>TRBV6-5|TRBJ1-5
CASRGQGDQPQHF
>TRBV19|TRBJ1-2
CASRDRGQGNYGYTF
>TRBV5-6|TRBJ2-4
CASSGPGPPNIAKNIQYF
>TRBV6-5|TRBJ1-2
CASRRTGVYGYTF
>TRBV5-1|TRBJ2-5
CASSFSRAQETQYF
>TRBV19|TRBJ1-2
CASSIGRVDGYTF
>TRBV5-6|TRBJ2-1
CASSLGSGNWNEQFF
>TRBV7-2|TRBJ1-3
CASSLVGGRPYSGNTIYF
>TRBV24-1|TRBJ2-3
CATSDAGLAPDTDTQYF
>TRBV9|TRBJ2-1
CASSPTTPRSRDSSYNEQFF
>TRBV6-5|TRBJ2-7
CASGRLTYEQYF
>TRBV4-1|TRBJ2-7
CASSQGPERGRYEQYF
>TRBV27|TRBJ2-7
CASSLYPSGKFYEQYF
>TRBV7-2|TRBJ2-7
CASSGTGFEQYF
>TRBV19|TRBJ2-7
CASSTTGTAYEQYF
>TRBV25-1|TRBJ1-2
CASTSTGGYTF
>TRBV5-6|TRBJ1-2
CASSPPSFVGYTF
>TRBV3-1/TRBV3-2|TRBJ1-2
CASSQEQGSANYGYTF
>TRBV11-1|TRBJ2-1
CASSLASGRRNEQFF
>TRBV7-3|TRBJ2-3
CASSLGLAGVGGDTQYF